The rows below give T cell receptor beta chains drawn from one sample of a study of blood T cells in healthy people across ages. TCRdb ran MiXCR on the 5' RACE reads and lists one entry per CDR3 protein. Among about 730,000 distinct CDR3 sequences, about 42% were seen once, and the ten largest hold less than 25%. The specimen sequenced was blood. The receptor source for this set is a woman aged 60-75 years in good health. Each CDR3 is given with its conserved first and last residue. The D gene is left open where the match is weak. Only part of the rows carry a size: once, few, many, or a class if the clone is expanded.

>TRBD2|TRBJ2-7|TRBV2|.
CASSDLAGGQGEQYF
TGTGCCAGCAGCGATCTCGCGGGGGGGCAGGGTGAGCAGTACTTC
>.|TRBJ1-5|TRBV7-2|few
CASSLDGQPQHF
TGTGCCAGCAGCTTAGACGGTCAGCCCCAGCATTTT
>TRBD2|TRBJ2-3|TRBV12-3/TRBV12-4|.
CASSFPAGGRKDTQYF
TGTGCCAGCAGTTTTCCAGCGGGGGGGAGAAAAGATACGCAGTATTTT
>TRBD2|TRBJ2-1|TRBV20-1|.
CSANPSGGPYNEQFF
TGCAGTGCAAACCCTAGCGGGGGCCCCTACAATGAGCAGTTCTTC
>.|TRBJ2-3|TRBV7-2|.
CASSLFGPASTDTQYF
TGTGCCAGCAGCTTATTTGGACCCGCTAGCACAGATACGCAGTATTTT
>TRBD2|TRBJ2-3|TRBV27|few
CASSLMSAGGTTDTQYF
TGTGCCAGCAGTTTAATGTCCGCGGGAGGGACCACCGATACGCAGTATTTT
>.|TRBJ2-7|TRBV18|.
CASSRGGKAEQYF
TGTGCCAGCTCACGTGGAGGGAAGGCCGAGCAGTACTTC
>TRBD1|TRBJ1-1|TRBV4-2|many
CASSPTGGGTEAFF
TGTGCCAGCAGCCCCACAGGGGGTGGAACTGAAGCTTTCTTT
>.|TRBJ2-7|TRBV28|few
CASSRQGSGEQYF
TGTGCCAGCAGTCGCCAGGGTTCGGGCGAGCAGTACTTC
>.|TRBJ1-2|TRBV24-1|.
CATSERNYGYTF
TGTGCCACCAGTGAAAGGAACTATGGCTACACCTTC
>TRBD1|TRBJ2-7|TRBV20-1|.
CGARASQGTGGPEQYF
TGCGGTGCTAGAGCCTCCCAGGGGACAGGGGGCCCCGAGCAGTACTTC
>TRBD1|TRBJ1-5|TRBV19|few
CASRTGRNQPQHF
TGTGCCTCTCGGACAGGGCGCAATCAGCCCCAGCATTTT
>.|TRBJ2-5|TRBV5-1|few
CASSLSVDGTRQETQYF
TGCGCCAGCAGCTTGAGCGTTGATGGGACTCGACAAGAGACCCAGTACTTC
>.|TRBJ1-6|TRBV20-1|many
CSARDPRGLANSPLHF
TGCAGTGCTAGAGACCCTCGGGGACTCGCGAATTCACCCCTCCACTTT
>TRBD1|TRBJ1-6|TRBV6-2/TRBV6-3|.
CASSFNRGRDSPLHF
TGTGCCAGCAGTTTCAACAGGGGTAGAGATTCACCCCTCCACTTT
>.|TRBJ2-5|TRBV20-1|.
CSASKSGEQYF
TGCAGTGCTAGTAAGAGTGGTGAGCAGTACTTC
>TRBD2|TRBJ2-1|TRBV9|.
CASSPRLAEIRNNEQFF
TGTGCCAGCAGCCCAAGACTAGCGGAGATTCGTAACAATGAGCAGTTCTTC
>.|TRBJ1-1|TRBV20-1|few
CSARDQQGGRTEAFF
TGCAGTGCTAGAGATCAGCAGGGAGGGCGAACTGAAGCTTTCTTT
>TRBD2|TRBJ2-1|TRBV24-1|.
CATSDPSGPYNEQFF
TGTGCCACCAGTGATCCTAGCGGGCCTTACAATGAGCAGTTCTTC
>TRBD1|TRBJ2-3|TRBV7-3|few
CASSLLAGTGPDTQYF
TGTGCCAGCAGCTTATTAGCCGGGACAGGTCCAGATACGCAGTATTTT
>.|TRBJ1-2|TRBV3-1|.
CASSPVENANYGYTF
TGTGCCAGCAGCCCGGTCGAGAATGCTAACTATGGCTACACCTTC
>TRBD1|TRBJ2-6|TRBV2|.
CASSPLGGQISGANVLTF
TGTGCCAGCAGTCCCCTTGGGGGACAGATATCTGGGGCCAACGTCCTGACTTTC
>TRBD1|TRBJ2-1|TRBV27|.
CASNLGTGDNEQFF
TGTGCCAGCAACCTCGGGACAGGTGACAATGAGCAGTTCTTC
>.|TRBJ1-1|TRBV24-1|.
CATSDENRAAFF
TGTGCCACCAGTGATGAGAACAGGGCGGCTTTCTTT
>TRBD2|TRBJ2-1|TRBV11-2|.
CASSLLAGDHNEQFF
TGTGCCAGCAGTCTTCTAGCGGGAGATCACAATGAGCAGTTCTTC
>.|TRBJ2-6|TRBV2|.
CASSALNSGANVLTF
TGTGCCAGCAGTGCCCTGAACTCTGGGGCCAACGTCCTGACTTTC
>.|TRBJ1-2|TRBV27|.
CASSLPGGLDGYTF
TGTGCCAGCAGTTTACCCGGGGGCCTGGATGGCTACACCTTC
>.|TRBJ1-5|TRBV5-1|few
CASSLDAGNQPQHF
TGCGCCAGCAGCTTGGATGCAGGGAATCAGCCCCAGCATTTT
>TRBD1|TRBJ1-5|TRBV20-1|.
CSANRQGHQPQHF
TGCAGTGCTAATCGACAGGGCCACCAGCCCCAGCATTTT
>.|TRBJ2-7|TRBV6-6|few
CASSYYAEEQYF
TGTGCCAGCAGTTACTATGCGGAAGAGCAGTACTTC
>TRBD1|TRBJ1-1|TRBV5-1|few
CASFTGGKNTEAFF
TGCGCCAGCTTTACAGGGGGCAAGAATACTGAAGCTTTCTTT
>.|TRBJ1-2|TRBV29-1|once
CSVGKGINYGYTF
TGCAGCGTTGGTAAAGGGATCAACTATGGCTACACCTTC
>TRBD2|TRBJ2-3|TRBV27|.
CASSPAGVEDTQYF
TGTGCCAGCAGTCCCGCGGGAGTTGAAGATACGCAGTATTTT
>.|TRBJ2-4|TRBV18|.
CASSLNGQRDFQYF
TGTGCCAGCTCACTTAATGGGCAAAGGGATTTTCAGTACTTC
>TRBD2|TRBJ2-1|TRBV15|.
CATSRDSGRVNEQFF
TGTGCCACCAGCAGAGATAGCGGGAGGGTCAATGAGCAGTTCTTC
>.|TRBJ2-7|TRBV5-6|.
CASSFPPSVGLYEQYF
TGTGCCAGCAGCTTTCCCCCTTCAGTGGGGCTCTACGAGCAGTACTTC